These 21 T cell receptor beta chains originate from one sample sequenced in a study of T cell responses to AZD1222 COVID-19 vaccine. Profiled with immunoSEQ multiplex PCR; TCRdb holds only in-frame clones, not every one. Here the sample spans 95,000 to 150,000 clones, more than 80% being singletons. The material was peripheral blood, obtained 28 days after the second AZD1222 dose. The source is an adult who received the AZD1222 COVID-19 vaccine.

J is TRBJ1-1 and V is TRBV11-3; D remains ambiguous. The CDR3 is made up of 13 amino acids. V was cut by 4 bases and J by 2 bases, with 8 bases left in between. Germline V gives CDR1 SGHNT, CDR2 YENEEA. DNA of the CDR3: TGTGCCAGCAGCTCGAATATTAACACTGAAGCTTTCTTT. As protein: CASSSNINTEAFF.

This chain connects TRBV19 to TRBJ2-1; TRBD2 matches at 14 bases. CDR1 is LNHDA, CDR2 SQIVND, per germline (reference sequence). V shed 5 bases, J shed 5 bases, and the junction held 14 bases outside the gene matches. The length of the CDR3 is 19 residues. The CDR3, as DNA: TGTGCCAGTAGTGTCCGCCAGCCGGGACTAGCGGGGGTGAACAATGAGCAGTTCTTC. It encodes CASSVRQPGLAGVNNEQFF.

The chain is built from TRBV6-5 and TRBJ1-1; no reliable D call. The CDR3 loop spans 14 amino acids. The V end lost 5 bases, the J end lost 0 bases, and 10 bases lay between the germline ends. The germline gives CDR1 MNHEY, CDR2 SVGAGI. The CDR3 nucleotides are TGTGCCAGCAGTCCCATTTCCATGAACACTGAAGCTTTCTTT. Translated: CASSPISMNTEAFF.

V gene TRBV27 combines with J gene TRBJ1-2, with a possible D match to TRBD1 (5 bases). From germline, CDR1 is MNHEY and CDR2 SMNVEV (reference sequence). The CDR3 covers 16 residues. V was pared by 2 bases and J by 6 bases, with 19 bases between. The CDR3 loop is CASSLTRTPRGDGYTF. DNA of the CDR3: TGTGCCAGCAGTTTAACGCGGACACCTCGAGGGGATGGCTACACCTTC.

CDR3 loop: CASSKGQGIESKNIQYF. In DNA, the CDR3 is TGTGCCAGCAGCAAGGGACAGGGAATCGAGTCCAAAAACATTCAGTACTTC. This sequence joins TRBV12-1 and TRBJ2-4; the table's D call of TRBD1 was not tested on the DNA. TRBV12-1 is classified as a pseudogene. CDR3 length: 17 amino acids.

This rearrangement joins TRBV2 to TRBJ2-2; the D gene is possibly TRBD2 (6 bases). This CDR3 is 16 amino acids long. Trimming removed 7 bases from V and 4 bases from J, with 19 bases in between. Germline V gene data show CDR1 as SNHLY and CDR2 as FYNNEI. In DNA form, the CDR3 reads TGTGCCAGCATCCCCCGGCGGGGCGCGGGCACCGGGGAGCTGTTTTTT. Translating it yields CASIPRRGAGTGELFF. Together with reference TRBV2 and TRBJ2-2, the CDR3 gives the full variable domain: EPEVTQTPSHQVTQMGQEVILRCVPISNHLYFYWYRQILGQKVEFLVSFYNNEISEKSEIFDDQFSVERPDGSNFTLKIRSTKLEDSAMYFCASIPRRGAGTGELFFGEGSRLTVL.

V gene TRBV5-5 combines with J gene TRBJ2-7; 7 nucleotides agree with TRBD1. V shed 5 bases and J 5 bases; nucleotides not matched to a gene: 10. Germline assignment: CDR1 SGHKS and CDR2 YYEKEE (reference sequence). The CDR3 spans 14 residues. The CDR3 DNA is TGTGCCAGCAGACCCGACAGGGAGTCCCACGAGCAGTACTTC. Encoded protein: CASRPDRESHEQYF.

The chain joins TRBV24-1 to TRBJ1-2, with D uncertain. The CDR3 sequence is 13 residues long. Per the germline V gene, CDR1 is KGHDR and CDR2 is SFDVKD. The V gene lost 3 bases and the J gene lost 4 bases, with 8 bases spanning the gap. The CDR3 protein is CATSDDGPYGYTF. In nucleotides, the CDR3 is TGTGCCACCAGTGATGACGGTCCCTATGGCTACACCTTC.

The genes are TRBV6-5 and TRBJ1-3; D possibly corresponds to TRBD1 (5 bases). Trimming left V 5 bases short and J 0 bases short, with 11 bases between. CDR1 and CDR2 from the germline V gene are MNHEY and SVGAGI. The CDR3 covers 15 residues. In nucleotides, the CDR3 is TGTGCCAGCAGTACGGGGGGTCCCTCTGGAAACACCATATATTTT. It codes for CASSTGGPSGNTIYF.

The CDR3 spells CASGAGNTDTQYF. In DNA form, the CDR3 reads TGTGCCAGCGGGGCGGGGAACACAGATACGCAGTATTTT. This rearrangement joins TRBV9 to TRBJ2-3; D is possibly TRBD2 (6 bases). Trimming cost V 7 bases and J 2 bases, with 11 bases left between them. This CDR3 contains 13 residues. Germline assignment: CDR1 SGDLS and CDR2 YYNGEE.

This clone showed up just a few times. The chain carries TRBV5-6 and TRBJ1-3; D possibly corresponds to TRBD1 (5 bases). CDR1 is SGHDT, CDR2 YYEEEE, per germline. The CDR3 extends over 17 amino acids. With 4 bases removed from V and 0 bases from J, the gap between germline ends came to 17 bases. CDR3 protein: CASSRRPRTPSGNTIYF. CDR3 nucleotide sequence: TGTGCCAGCAGCCGGCGTCCTAGGACACCCTCTGGAAACACCATATATTTT.

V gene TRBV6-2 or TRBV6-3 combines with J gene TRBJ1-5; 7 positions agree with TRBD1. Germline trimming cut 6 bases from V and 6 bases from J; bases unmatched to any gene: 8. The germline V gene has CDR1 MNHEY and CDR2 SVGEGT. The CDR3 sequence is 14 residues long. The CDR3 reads CASSLTGKGQPQHF. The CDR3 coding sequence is TGTGCCAGCAGCTTGACAGGGAAGGGTCAGCCCCAGCATTTT.

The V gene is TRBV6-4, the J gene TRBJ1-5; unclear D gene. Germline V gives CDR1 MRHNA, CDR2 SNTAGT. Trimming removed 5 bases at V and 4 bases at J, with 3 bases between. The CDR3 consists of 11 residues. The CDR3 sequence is CASSINQPQHF. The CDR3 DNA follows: TGTGCCAGCAGTATAAATCAGCCCCAGCATTTT.

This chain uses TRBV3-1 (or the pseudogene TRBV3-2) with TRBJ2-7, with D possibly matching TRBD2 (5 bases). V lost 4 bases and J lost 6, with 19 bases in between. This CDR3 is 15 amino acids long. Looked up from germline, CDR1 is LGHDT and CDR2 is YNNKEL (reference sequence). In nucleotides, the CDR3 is TGTGCCAGCAGCCTCTATGAAGCGGATTTTGGCGAGCAGTACTTC. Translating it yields CASSLYEADFGEQYF.

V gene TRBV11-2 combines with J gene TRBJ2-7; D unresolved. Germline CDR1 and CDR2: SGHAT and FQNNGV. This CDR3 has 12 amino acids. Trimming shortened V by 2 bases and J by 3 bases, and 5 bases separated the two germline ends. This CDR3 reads CASSLLLYEQYF. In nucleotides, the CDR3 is TGTGCCAGCAGCTTATTACTCTACGAGCAGTACTTC. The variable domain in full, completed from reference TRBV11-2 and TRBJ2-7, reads EAGVAQSPRYKIIEKRQSVAFWCNPISGHATLYWYQQILGQGPKLLIQFQNNGVVDDSQLPKDRFSAERLKGVDSTLKIQPAKLEDSAVYLCASSLLLYEQYFGPGTRLTVT.

CDR3 DNA sequence: TGTGCCAGCAGCCCCCGGGGGAGGACAGGAGGGATACACATTCAGTACTTC. Translation: CASSPRGRTGGIHIQYF. The rearrangement uses TRBV3-1 (or the pseudogene TRBV3-2) and TRBJ2-4, with D perhaps matching TRBD1 (7 bases). Germline assignment: CDR1 LGHDT and CDR2 YNNKEL (reference sequence). V was clipped by 4 bases and J by 8 bases, with 24 bases between them. The CDR3 totals 17 residues.

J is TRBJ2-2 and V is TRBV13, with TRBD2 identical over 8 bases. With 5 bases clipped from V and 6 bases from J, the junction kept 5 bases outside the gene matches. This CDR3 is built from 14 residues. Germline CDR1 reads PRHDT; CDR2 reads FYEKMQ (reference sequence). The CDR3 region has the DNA TGTGCCAGCAGCCCTGGACTAGCTCCCGGGGAGCTGTTTTTT. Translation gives CASSPGLAPGELFF.

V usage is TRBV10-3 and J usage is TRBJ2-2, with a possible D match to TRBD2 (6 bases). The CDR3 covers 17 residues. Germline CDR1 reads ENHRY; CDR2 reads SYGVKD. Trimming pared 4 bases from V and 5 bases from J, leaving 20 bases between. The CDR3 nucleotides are TGTGCCATCAGTGGAGTTAAGGGGCGGGGTGTGACCGGGGAGCTGTTTTTT. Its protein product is CAISGVKGRGVTGELFF.

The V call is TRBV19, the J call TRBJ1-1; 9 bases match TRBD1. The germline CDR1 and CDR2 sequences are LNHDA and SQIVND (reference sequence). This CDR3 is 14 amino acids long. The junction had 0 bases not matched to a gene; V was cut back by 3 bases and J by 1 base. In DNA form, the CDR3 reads TGTGCCAGTAGTATGGACAGGGGGAACACTGAAGCTTTCTTT. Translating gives CASSMDRGNTEAFF.

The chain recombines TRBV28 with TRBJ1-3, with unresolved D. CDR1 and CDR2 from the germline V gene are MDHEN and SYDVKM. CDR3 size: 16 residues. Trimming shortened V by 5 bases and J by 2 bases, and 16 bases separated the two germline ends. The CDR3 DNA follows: TGTGCCAGCAGTCCCCTCGAGTCAAACCCTGGAAACACCATATATTTT. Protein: CASSPLESNPGNTIYF.

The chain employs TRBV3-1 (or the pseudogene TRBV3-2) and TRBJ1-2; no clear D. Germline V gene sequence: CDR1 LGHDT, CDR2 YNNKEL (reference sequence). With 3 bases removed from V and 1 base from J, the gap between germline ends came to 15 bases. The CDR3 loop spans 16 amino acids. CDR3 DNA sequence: TGTGCCAGCAGCCACCAGGACTCAGCCATTAACTATGGCTACACCTTC. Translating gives CASSHQDSAINYGYTF.